These 30 T cell receptor beta chains were all obtained from the same sample, sequenced in a study of blood T cells in healthy people across ages. The use of a sample-barcoded 5' primer and a J-beta primer mix characterized a second PCR of 7 to 11 cycles. TCRdb ran MiXCR on the 5' RACE reads and lists one entry per CDR3 protein. The sample consists of 550,000 to 700,000 distinct CDR3 sequences, approximately 25% of them appearing once. Sequencing input: blood. The receptor set was obtained from a woman aged 70-85 years in good health.

In this sample, this clonotype turned up a few times. This chain uses TRBV2 with TRBJ2-1; 7 bases match TRBD1. The DNA end is a closer match to TRBJ2-7, so the J assignment may be wrong. The length of the CDR3 is 14 residues. The germline V gene has CDR1 SNHLY and CDR2 FYNNEI. In nucleotides, the CDR3 is TGTGCCAGCAGCCCAGAGGGGGCTGACTACGAGCAGTACTTC. It translates to CASSPEGADYEQYF.

The chain employs TRBV5-1 and TRBJ1-2; no clear D. The CDR3 totals 14 residues. The germline V gene encodes CDR1 SGHRS and CDR2 YFSETQ. V lost 9 bases and J 0 bases, leaving 15 bases between the germline ends. CDR3 sequence (DNA): TGCGCCACCGCGGTCGACGGGCCTAACTATGGCTACACCTTC. Its protein is CATAVDGPNYGYTF.

The chain couples TRBV7-9 to TRBJ1-2; TRBD1 might be the D (5 bases). This CDR3 spans 15 amino acids. V was cut by 1 base and J by 4 bases, with 13 bases left in between. Germline V gene sequence: CDR1 SEHNR, CDR2 FQNEAQ (reference sequence). The CDR3 loop is CASSLEAGPTYGYTF. In DNA form, the CDR3 reads TGTGCCAGCAGCTTAGAGGCAGGGCCGACCTATGGCTACACCTTC.

Only a few counts were recorded for this clonotype. The V and J genes are TRBV4-3 and TRBJ2-7, with D tentatively TRBD1 (6 bases). The CDR3 totals 15 residues. With 1 base removed from V and 0 bases from J, the gap between germline ends came to 10 bases. CDR1 is LGHNA and CDR2 is YSLEER in the germline V gene. The CDR3 sequence is CASSQGEGGSYEQYF. DNA for the CDR3: TGCGCCAGCAGCCAAGGGGAAGGGGGCTCCTACGAGCAGTACTTC.

This clonotype occurred a few times. The chain combines TRBV5-6 with TRBJ2-4; D is perhaps TRBD1 or TRBD2 (5 bases each). Trimming removed 4 bases from V and 1 base from J, with 9 bases in between. CDR1 SGHDT and CDR2 YYEEEE come from the germline V gene. This CDR3 contains 14 residues. The CDR3 is CASSPWGAKNIQYF. CDR3 DNA: TGTGCCAGCAGCCCGTGGGGGGCCAAAAACATTCAGTACTTC.

This sequence joins TRBV5-1 and TRBJ1-2, with D possibly matching TRBD1 (5 bases). The CDR3 is 12 amino acids. Trimming stripped 0 bases from V and 10 bases from J, with 10 bases between. Germline values: CDR1 SGHRS, CDR2 YFSETQ. The CDR3 sequence: CASSLAREDYTF. For the CDR3, the DNA is TGCGCCAGCAGCTTGGCCAGGGAAGACTACACCTTC.

The V and J genes are TRBV7-6 and TRBJ2-1, with 11 bases aligning to TRBD2. The CDR3 length is 17 residues. V was pared by 2 bases and J by 9 bases, with 12 bases of the junction left unmatched. Germline CDR1 and CDR2: SGHVS and FNYEAQ. Written as DNA, the CDR3 is TGTGCCAGCAGCTTAATTGGGTCTAGCGGGGGGCCGGTTGAGCAGTTCTTC. Translated, it gives CASSLIGSSGGPVEQFF.

The V call is TRBV7-2, the J call TRBJ2-4; 9 bases align to TRBD2. Trimming cost V 5 bases and J 3 bases; bases outside gene matches: 5. CDR1 SGHTA and CDR2 FQGNSA come from the germline V gene. CDR3 size: 15 residues. Here the CDR3 DNA reads TGTGCCAGCAGCGGCGGGGGGGCGGGCAAAAACATTCAGTACTTC. Encoded protein: CASSGGGAGKNIQYF.

This clonotype was seen a few times. J is TRBJ2-3 and V is TRBV6-6, with 11 bases lining up with TRBD2. After removal of 8 bases from V and 0 bases from J, the junction contained 10 bases not matched to a gene. Germline V lookup: CDR1 MNHNY, CDR2 SVGAGI (reference sequence). The length of the CDR3 is 17 residues. CDR3 DNA sequence: TGTGCCAGCCTGGGGCTAGCGGGGGGAACTAGCACAGATACGCAGTATTTT. Its protein product is CASLGLAGGTSTDTQYF.

The chain combines TRBV7-2 with TRBJ1-2; tentative D call: TRBD1 (5 bases). CDR1 and CDR2 from the germline V gene are SGHTA and FQGNSA. Trimming left V 1 base short and J 2 bases short, with 8 bases between. The CDR3 has 14 residues. CDR3 protein: CASSLGWGNYGYTF. The CDR3 DNA follows: TGTGCCAGCAGCTTAGGGTGGGGGAACTATGGCTACACCTTC.

This clonotype was seen a single time. V usage is TRBV7-9 and J usage is TRBJ2-6; D tentatively fits TRBD1 or TRBD2 (5 bases each). This CDR3 has 15 residues. Germline CDR1 SEHNR, CDR2 FQNEAQ (reference sequence). Trimming stripped 4 bases from V and 0 bases from J, with 7 bases between. CDR3 DNA sequence: TGTGCCAGCAGCTGGGGGAGCTCTGGGGCCAACGTCCTGACTTTC. Translating gives CASSWGSSGANVLTF.

This clonotype was seen more than once but under ten times. This chain joins TRBV20-1 and TRBJ2-4; 12 nucleotides line up with TRBD2. J lost 1 base, V lost 3 bases, and 19 bases had no gene match. The CDR3 loop spans 21 amino acids. Germline lookup yields CDR1 DFQATT and CDR2 SNEGSKA (reference sequence). CDR3 in DNA: TGCAGTGCTAGGAATTGGCTAGCGGGGGGGAGTGGCCAAGTGGCCAAAAACATTCAGTACTTC. It encodes CSARNWLAGGSGQVAKNIQYF.

This chain links TRBV5-1 with TRBJ1-2, with 9 nucleotides matching TRBD1. V dropped 1 base and J dropped 3; count of bases not matched to a gene: 4. The CDR3 is 15 amino acids. Looked up from germline, CDR1 is SGHRS and CDR2 is YFSETQ. The chain's CDR3 is CASSLLWTGDYGYTF. CDR3 sequence (DNA): TGCGCCAGCAGCTTGTTGTGGACAGGGGACTATGGCTACACCTTC.

This clonotype was observed a few times. The chain couples TRBV7-2 to TRBJ1-2; 7 bases align to TRBD1. The ends lost 3 bases at V and 3 bases at J; junction bases unmatched: 4. Germline CDR1 SGHTA, CDR2 FQGNSA. This CDR3 spans 14 amino acids. This CDR3 reads CASSLTGTDYGYTF. CDR3 DNA sequence: TGTGCCAGCAGCTTGACCGGGACAGACTATGGCTACACCTTC. The full variable domain, in which reference TRBV7-2 and TRBJ1-2 provide the parts outside the CDR3, is GAGVSQSPSNKVTEKGKDVELRCDPISGHTALYWYRQSLGQGLEFLIYFQGNSAPDKSGLPSDRFSAERTGGSVSTLTIQRTQQEDSAVYLCASSLTGTDYGYTFGSGTRLTVV.

V and J are TRBV7-8 and TRBJ1-5; 11 positions agree with TRBD1. Germline-derived CDR1 and CDR2 are SGHVS and FQNEAQ. Unmatched junction bases numbered 6, after V lost 4 bases and J lost 7 bases. This CDR3 region has 15 residues. The CDR3, as DNA: TGTGCCAGCAGCTGGACAGGGGGCGCAGGGCAGCCCCAGCATTTT. Translating it yields CASSWTGGAGQPQHF.

This clonotype turned up a few times. The genes are TRBV29-1 and TRBJ1-5; D call uncertain. CDR1 is SQVTM, CDR2 ANQGSEA, per germline. V lost 4 bases and J 3 bases, leaving 10 bases between the germline ends. The CDR3 covers 13 residues. The chain's CDR3 is CSVARGINQPQHF. The CDR3 coding sequence is TGCAGCGTTGCACGGGGAATCAATCAGCCCCAGCATTTT.

This clonotype has a handful of counts. V gene TRBV7-2 combines with J gene TRBJ2-4; maybe TRBD1 (6 bases). CDR3 size: 15 residues. Germline V lookup: CDR1 SGHTA, CDR2 FQGNSA. V was trimmed by 4 bases and J by 0 bases, leaving 10 bases between them. CDR3 in amino acids: CASSWGRVAKNIQYF. In DNA, the CDR3 is TGTGCCAGCAGCTGGGGGCGTGTAGCCAAAAACATTCAGTACTTC.

V and J are TRBV6-5 and TRBJ2-7; possibly TRBD2 for D (5 bases). This CDR3 is built from 14 residues. V was clipped by 0 bases and J by 3 bases, with 9 bases between them. Germline CDR1 reads MNHEY; CDR2 reads SVGAGI. The DNA for the CDR3 is TGTGCCAGCAGTTACTCGGGAGACCTCTACGAGCAGTACTTC. Translating gives CASSYSGDLYEQYF.

This clonotype has just a few counts. The junction departs from the called germline gene at one end, perhaps through a read error. The chain uses TRBV18 and TRBJ1-5, with D maybe TRBD1 (5 bases). Germline V CDR1 and CDR2: KGHSH, LQKENI. The CDR3 spans 13 residues. CDR3 in DNA: TGTGCCAGCTTACCAGGGTCTAGTCAGCCCCAGCATTTT. This encodes CASLPGSSQPQHF. Full variable domain (remainder filled in from reference TRBV18 and TRBJ1-5): NAGVMQNPRHLVRRRGQEARLRCSPMKGHSHVYWYRQLPEEGLKFMVYLQKENIIDESGMPKERFSAEFPKEGPSILRIQQVVRGDSAAYFCASLPGSSQPQHFGDGTRLSIL.

CDR3 amino acids: CASSLRIDSYNEQFF. The CDR3 DNA reads as TGTGCCAGCAGCTTACGGATCGATTCCTACAATGAGCAGTTCTTC. This chain uses TRBV7-3 with TRBJ2-1; D not resolved. The CDR3 is made up of 15 amino acids. V lost 2 bases to trimming and J lost 1 base, with 9 bases between them. Germline CDR1 is SGHTA and CDR2 is FQGTGA.

In this sample, this clonotype turned up a few times. V usage is TRBV27 and J usage is TRBJ1-2; possibly TRBD1 for D (6 bases). The CDR3 runs 15 residues. Germline CDR1 is MNHEY and CDR2 is SMNVEV (reference sequence). Trimming removed 5 bases at V and 0 bases at J, with 13 bases between. This chain's CDR3 is CASSLRTEANYGYTF. CDR3 DNA sequence: TGTGCCAGCAGTCTCCGGACAGAAGCTAACTATGGCTACACCTTC.

This clonotype was picked up a small number of times. The CDR3 DNA is TGTGCCAGCAGCTTGGGGGGACTCGTGGGTACGCAGTATTTT. Translation: CASSLGGLVGTQYF. V and J are TRBV11-1 and TRBJ2-3; D might be TRBD2 (6 bases). Germline V gene lookup returns CDR1 SGHAT and CDR2 FQDESV (reference sequence). This CDR3 is built from 14 residues. V lost 3 bases and J lost 8, with 15 bases in between. Filled out from reference TRBV11-1 and TRBJ2-3, the complete variable domain reads EAEVAQSPRYKITEKSQAVAFWCDPISGHATLYWYRQILGQGPELLVQFQDESVVDDSQLPKDRFSAERLKGVDSTLKIQPAELGDSAMYLCASSLGGLVGTQYFGPGTRLTVL.

The chain employs TRBV2 and TRBJ2-7; 7 bases line up with TRBD1. Germline CDR1 SNHLY, CDR2 FYNNEI. CDR3 length: 15 amino acids. J was trimmed by 0 bases and V by 2 bases; bases with no gene match: 4. CDR3 region: CASSESGQPSYEQYF. In DNA, the CDR3 is TGTGCCAGCAGTGAATCGGGACAGCCCTCCTACGAGCAGTACTTC. The variable domain in full, with the rest retrieved from reference TRBV2 and TRBJ2-7, is EPEVTQTPSHQVTQMGQEVILRCVPISNHLYFYWYRQILGQKVEFLVSFYNNEISEKSEIFDDQFSVERPDGSNFTLKIRSTKLEDSAMYFCASSESGQPSYEQYFGPGTRLTVT.

The chain links TRBV7-2 to TRBJ1-2; D possibly corresponds to TRBD1 (5 bases). The germline V gene has CDR1 SGHTA and CDR2 FQGNSA. This CDR3 is built from 13 residues. Trimming took 4 bases from V and 8 from J, leaving 14 bases between them. The CDR3 is CASSSVQERGYTF. CDR3 DNA sequence: TGTGCCAGCAGCTCCGTACAGGAGAGGGGCTACACCTTC.

The chain employs TRBV10-3 and TRBJ2-2, with a weak D call TRBD1 (6 bases). Trimming left V 3 bases short and J 2 bases short, with 10 bases between. This CDR3 spans 15 amino acids. Germline values: CDR1 ENHRY, CDR2 SYGVKD. The CDR3 bases are TGTGCCATCAGTGACGGACAGAGCAACACCGGGGAGCTGTTTTTT. It translates to CAISDGQSNTGELFF.

The chain combines TRBV5-1 with TRBJ2-7, with D possibly being TRBD1 or TRBD2 (5 bases each). Germline V CDR1 and CDR2: SGHRS, YFSETQ. V was pared by 1 base and J by 1 base, with 18 bases between. The CDR3 covers 17 residues. CDR3 in amino acids: CASSLRSVGTVSYEQYF. The CDR3 DNA reads TGCGCCAGCAGCTTGAGATCGGTGGGGACGGTATCCTACGAGCAGTACTTC.

This clonotype was counted between two and nine times. The V and J genes are TRBV10-3 and TRBJ2-7; 8 positions match TRBD2. V gave up 5 bases and J gave up 1 base; unmatched junction bases: 4. This CDR3 has 14 residues. Germline V gene sequence: CDR1 ENHRY, CDR2 SYGVKD. The CDR3 DNA sequence: TGTGCCATCAGTAGGTCGGGGGGGTCCTACGAGCAGTACTTC. Translation gives CAISRSGGSYEQYF.

This clonotype was seen a handful of times. The chain is built from TRBV12-3 or TRBV12-4 and TRBJ1-1, with a tentative D call TRBD1 (5 bases). This CDR3 contains 14 residues. V was pared by 5 bases and J by 1 base, with 11 bases between. This CDR3 reads CASSKGTGNTEAFF. CDR3 coding DNA: TGTGCCAGCAGTAAGGGGACCGGGAACACTGAAGCTTTCTTT.

This clonotype was seen only a few times. This sequence joins TRBV10-3 and TRBJ2-6; D not certain. This CDR3 region has 17 residues. Germline CDR1 ENHRY, CDR2 SYGVKD. V lost 5 bases and J 0 bases, leaving 14 bases between the germline ends. CDR3: CAISPGQLSSGANVLTF. CDR3 nucleotides: TGTGCCATCAGTCCTGGGCAGTTGAGCTCTGGGGCCAACGTCCTGACTTTC.

This clonotype has more than one count but fewer than ten. The J gene is TRBJ1-2, the V gene TRBV21-1. TRBV21-1 is given as a pseudogene. This CDR3 is 16 amino acids long. Here the CDR3 DNA reads TGTGCCAGCAGCAAAGTGGCAGCCGAAGCTAACTATGGCTACACCTTC. Encoded protein: CASSKVAAEANYGYTF.